These 30 T cell receptor beta chains were all obtained from the same sample, sequenced in a study of T cells in Graves' hyperthyroidism and ophthalmopathy. Amplification targeted TCR beta CDR3 regions from RNA transcripts. The TCR CDR3 first-round RT-PCR relied on the HTBI primer set. TCRdb independently ran MiXCR on the multiplex PCR reads; one entry per CDR3 protein. The table records 450,000 to 700,000 distinct CDR3 sequences, 46% of them present only once. Sequencing was performed on peripheral blood or thyroid tissue (not recorded which). These receptors were obtained from an adult woman with Graves' disease, either hyperthyroidism or ophthalmopathy (not recorded which).

The table lists this clonotype with a count of one. This sequence joins TRBV7-6 and TRBJ2-2; possible D gene TRBD2, 5 bases. V lost 2 bases, J lost 3 bases, and 13 bases lay in between. In germline, CDR1 is SGHVS, CDR2 FNYEAQ. CDR3 length equals 16 residues. CDR3 protein: CASSLSAGADTGELFF. The CDR3 bases are TGTGCCAGCAGCTTATCCGCTGGAGCGGACACCGGGGAGCTGTTTTTT.

The chain is built from TRBV29-1 and TRBJ2-5, with D perhaps TRBD1 (6 bases). Per germline, CDR1 SQVTM and CDR2 ANQGSEA. V gave up 6 bases and J gave up 5 bases, with 25 bases separating them. There are 16 residues in the CDR3. The CDR3 is CSVETGQGGHGETQYF. The DNA for the CDR3 is TGCAGCGTCGAGACGGGGCAAGGGGGACATGGGGAGACCCAGTACTTC.

There are many counts of this clonotype. The chain recombines TRBV11-2 with TRBJ2-5; 8 positions agree with TRBD1. Germline loops: CDR1 SGHAT, CDR2 FQNNGV. The CDR3 runs to 16 residues. V shed 0 bases and J 6 bases; nucleotides not matched to a gene: 9. The CDR3 is CASSLEPPTGVQTQYF. The CDR3, as DNA: TGTGCCAGCAGCTTAGAACCCCCGACAGGGGTCCAGACCCAGTACTTC.

This clonotype was seen a few times. The chain is built from TRBV6-1 and TRBJ2-7; the match to TRBD1 covers 8 bases. The trim removed 2 bases at V and 6 bases at J, leaving 15 bases unmatched. The CDR3 loop spans 17 amino acids. CDR1 and CDR2 (germline): MNHNS, SASEGT. The CDR3 protein is CASSETGLRQGRREQYF. The CDR3 region has the DNA TGTGCCAGCAGTGAAACAGGTCTGAGACAGGGGAGGCGCGAGCAGTACTTC.

On this clonotype: This sequence may be a read error, since a much larger clone differs from it by one base. The V and J genes are TRBV7-9 and TRBJ1-3; D unclear. This CDR3 is built from 14 residues. CDR1 and CDR2 (germline): SEHNR, FQNEAQ (reference sequence). This CDR3 is CASSSTLEGNTTYF. The CDR3 nucleotides read TGTGCCAGCAGCTCTACTTTGGAAGGAAACACCACATATTTT.

This clonotype was counted many times. The chain couples TRBV7-9 to TRBJ2-5; D possibly matches TRBD1 or TRBD2 (5 bases each). This CDR3 is built from 15 residues. Looked up from germline, CDR1 is SEHNR and CDR2 is FQNEAQ (reference sequence). V lost 5 bases and J lost 2, with 15 bases in between. The CDR3 region has the DNA TGTGCCAGCAGCCAAACCCGGGACGCACAAGAGACCCAGTACTTC. It codes for CASSQTRDAQETQYF. The full variable domain, completed using reference TRBV7-9 and TRBJ2-5, is DTGVSQNPRHKITKRGQNVTFRCDPISEHNRLYWYRQTLGQGPEFLTYFQNEAQLEKSRLLSDRFSAERPKGSFSTLEIQRTEQGDSAMYLCASSQTRDAQETQYFGPGTRLLVL.

The genes are TRBV7-9 and TRBJ2-7, with TRBD2 identical over 8 bases. V dropped 5 bases and J dropped 5; count of bases not matched to a gene: 11. The CDR3 covers 15 residues. Germline CDR1 is SEHNR and CDR2 is FQNEAQ (reference sequence). The DNA for the CDR3 is TGTGCCAGCAGCCCCAAAAGACTAGCGCGACACGAGCAGTACTTC. The encoded protein is CASSPKRLARHEQYF.

This chain connects TRBV14 to TRBJ1-4; no clear D. Trimming stripped 4 bases from V and 4 bases from J, with 19 bases between. There are 17 residues in the CDR3. The germline gives CDR1 SGHDN, CDR2 FVKESK. The CDR3 loop is CASSRRRHSRHNEKLFF. The CDR3 DNA reads as TGTGCCAGCAGCCGGAGGAGGCATTCAAGGCATAATGAAAAACTGTTTTTT.

This sequence joins TRBV24-1 and TRBJ2-2, with D tentatively TRBD1 (6 bases). V lost 8 bases and J 4 bases, leaving 13 bases between the germline ends. Per germline, CDR1 KGHDR and CDR2 SFDVKD. This CDR3 has 14 amino acids. The CDR3 DNA sequence: TGTGCCACCAAGGACAGTCGGTCCACCGGGGAGCTGTTTTTT. This sequence encodes CATKDSRSTGELFF.

This clonotype was counted ten times or more. The genes are TRBV7-9 and TRBJ2-7; possibly TRBD1 or TRBD2 for D (5 bases each). Trimming left V 5 bases short and J 1 base short, with 15 bases between. The germline V gene has CDR1 SEHNR and CDR2 FQNEAQ (reference sequence). The CDR3 contains 15 residues. CDR3 nucleotide sequence: TGTGCCAGCAGCGACCGGGACCTTAGGTCCTACGAGCAGTACTTC. Translated, it gives CASSDRDLRSYEQYF.

The sample holds many counts of this clonotype. The chain links TRBV11-2 to TRBJ1-1; TRBD1 aligns across 7 bases. Germline CDR1 is SGHAT and CDR2 is FQNNGV. V shed 4 bases, J shed 6 bases, and the junction held 5 bases outside the gene matches. This CDR3 has 13 residues. The CDR3 region has the DNA TGTGCCAGCAGCTCGACAGGGACCGCTGAAGCTTTCTTT. It is translated as CASSSTGTAEAFF.

The table lists this clonotype with a few counts. This sequence joins TRBV3-1 and TRBJ1-1, with TRBD1 as a possible D gene (5 bases). Germline V lookup: CDR1 LGHDT, CDR2 YNNKEL (reference sequence). Trimming took 0 bases from V and 9 from J, leaving 11 bases between them. This CDR3 has 13 amino acids. The CDR3 bases are TGTGCCAGCAGCCAAGATAATAGGGGCAAAGCTTTCTTT. Translated: CASSQDNRGKAFF.

Comment on this clonotype: As the CDR3 is not closed by the conserved phenylalanine or tryptophan, this likely results from a read error. The chain joins TRBV10-3 to TRBJ1-5; D is uncertain. The V and J ends lost 5 bases and 6 bases respectively, with 11 bases between them. CDR1 is ENHRY and CDR2 is SYGVKD in the germline V gene. The CDR3 sequence is 13 residues long. The CDR3 bases are TGTGCCATCAGTAGACACGGTCCTCAGCCCCAGCATTTA. It yields the protein CAISRHGPQPQHL.

This clonotype was found many times. The CDR3 sequence: CASSLGTGGEKLFF. The CDR3 DNA is TGCGCCAGCAGCCTGGGGACAGGGGGCGAAAAACTGTTTTTT. V is TRBV5-1 and J is TRBJ1-4; 12 bases are a match to TRBD1. Germline V gene lookup returns CDR1 SGHRS and CDR2 YFSETQ. Trimming took 4 bases from V and 8 from J; bases not matched to a gene: 3. CDR3 length: 14 residues. The variable domain in full, completed from reference TRBV5-1 and TRBJ1-4, reads KAGVTQTPRYLIKTRGQQVTLSCSPISGHRSVSWYQQTPGQGLQFLFEYFSETQRNKGNFPGRFSGRQFSNSRSEMNVSTLELGDSALYLCASSLGTGGEKLFFGSGTQLSVL.

This clonotype appeared many times. The CDR3 nucleotides are TGTGCCAGCAGCCTCCATTTCGGGGAGCTGTTTTTT. The encoded protein is CASSLHFGELFF. The J gene is TRBJ2-2, the V gene TRBV9; D gene unclear. Germline V lookup: CDR1 SGDLS, CDR2 YYNGEE. This CDR3 region has 12 residues. V was trimmed by 4 bases and J by 7 bases, leaving 8 bases between them.

This clonotype appeared many times. The chain joins TRBV2 to TRBJ2-2; 7 bases match TRBD2. The germline gives CDR1 SNHLY, CDR2 FYNNEI. The V segment lost 8 bases and the J segment 3 bases; nucleotides outside the gene matches: 3. The length of the CDR3 is 13 residues. CDR3 residues: CASLLAHTGELFF. CDR3 bases: TGTGCCAGCTTACTAGCGCACACCGGGGAGCTGTTTTTT.

This clonotype was recorded many times. The rearrangement joins TRBV12-3 or TRBV12-4 to TRBJ1-6; no firm D call. The CDR3 contains 15 residues. Trimming took 3 bases from V and 4 from J, leaving 10 bases between them. CDR3 DNA sequence: TGTGCCAGCAGTTTTGGAGGCGCGTATAATTCACCCCTCCACTTT. This translates into CASSFGGAYNSPLHF.

This clonotype was detected ten times or more. V and J are TRBV7-9 and TRBJ1-1; D gene unclear. The ends were cut back, 6 bases at V and 3 bases at J, with 17 bases in the middle. This CDR3 region has 15 residues. Germline values: CDR1 SEHNR, CDR2 FQNEAQ (reference sequence). As DNA, the CDR3 is TGTGCCAGCAGAGGGAGCCGGGTTAGGGACACTGAAGCTTTCTTT. Its protein product is CASRGSRVRDTEAFF.

The chain recombines TRBV5-6 with TRBJ2-5; 8 bases agree with TRBD1. Germline values: CDR1 SGHDT, CDR2 YYEEEE. V lost 2 bases, J lost 5 bases, and 11 bases stayed unmatched. The CDR3 consists of 16 residues. The CDR3, as DNA: TGTGCCAGCAGCTTCCCAGACAGGGGATACGGTGAGACCCAGTACTTC. It is translated as CASSFPDRGYGETQYF.

V usage is TRBV29-1 and J usage is TRBJ2-5; 8 bases are a match to TRBD1. Germline V CDR1 and CDR2: SQVTM, ANQGSEA. The V gene end was trimmed by 6 bases and the J gene end by 7 bases; junction bases not matched to a gene: 7. The CDR3 consists of 12 residues. Here the CDR3 DNA reads TGCAGCGTGGGACAGGCGAGGGGGACCCAGTACTTC. This gives the protein CSVGQARGTQYF.

CDR3 sequence reads: CASSSQGAQYF. Written as DNA, the CDR3 is TGTGCCAGCAGCTCCCAGGGGGCCCAGTACTTC. This chain links TRBV7-9 with TRBJ2-5, with TRBD1 matching 7 bases. V lost 4 bases and J lost 9; bases outside the gene matches: 2. CDR3 length: 11 amino acids. The germline V gene has CDR1 SEHNR and CDR2 FQNEAQ (reference sequence).

This rearrangement joins TRBV20-1 to TRBJ2-7; 9 nucleotides match TRBD1. V gave up 6 bases and J gave up 0 bases; unmatched junction bases: 6. The germline gives CDR1 DFQATT, CDR2 SNEGSKA (reference sequence). The CDR3 is 14 amino acids. The CDR3 loop reads CSALGQGSSYEQYF. In DNA, the CDR3 is TGCAGTGCATTGGGACAGGGAAGCTCCTACGAGCAGTACTTC.

In its sample, this clonotype was seen once. The CDR3 DNA follows: TGTGCCATCAGTGAAATCGGGACCGACCGCGGGGCTTTCTTT. It yields the protein CAISEIGTDRGAFF. The chain recombines TRBV10-3 with TRBJ1-1; D possibly corresponds to TRBD1 (5 bases). The germline V and J ends were trimmed by 3 bases and 11 bases, with 19 bases remaining between them. The CDR3 is 14 amino acids. CDR1 ENHRY and CDR2 SYGVKD come from the germline V gene.

V gene TRBV15 combines with J gene TRBJ1-2; D might be TRBD1 (6 bases). The CDR3 runs 16 residues. CDR1 is LNHNV and CDR2 is YYDKDF in the germline V gene (reference sequence). V was trimmed by 1 base and J by 4 bases, leaving 16 bases between them. For the CDR3, the DNA is TGTGCCACCAGCAGAGGGGGGACATTGACCGTCTATGGCTACACCTTC. Amino acid sequence: CATSRGGTLTVYGYTF.

CDR3: CSASPGRYNSPLHF. CDR3 bases: TGCAGTGCTAGTCCTGGGCGCTATAATTCACCCCTCCACTTT. The J gene is TRBJ1-6, the V gene TRBV20-1; D gene ambiguous. Between the trimmed V and J ends, which lost 3 bases and 3 bases, there was a span of 9 bases. CDR1 is DFQATT and CDR2 is SNEGSKA in the germline V gene (reference sequence). This CDR3 is built from 14 residues.

This sequence joins TRBV29-1 and TRBJ1-2, with 9 bases identical to TRBD1. This CDR3 spans 13 amino acids. Unmatched junction bases numbered 10, after V lost 6 bases and J lost 8 bases. Germline V lookup: CDR1 SQVTM, CDR2 ANQGSEA. Here the CDR3 DNA reads TGCAGCGTCGAACTGGGGACAGGGCAAGGCTACACCTTC. Translating gives CSVELGTGQGYTF.

Comments on this clonotype: Possible read error: a much larger clone is one base away. The chain joins TRBV11-1 to TRBJ2-7; no firm D call. The CDR3 sequence is 14 residues long. Trimming removed 4 bases from V and 7 bases from J, with 17 bases in between. The germline gives CDR1 SGHAT, CDR2 FQDESV (reference sequence). CDR3 amino acids: CASSSLWGQAEQYF. In DNA, the CDR3 is TGTGCCAGCAGCTCCCTGTGGGGTCAAGCGGAGCAGTACTTC.

This clonotype was picked up many times. The V gene is TRBV6-1, the J gene TRBJ1-5; D is unclear. The V and J ends lost 4 bases and 7 bases respectively, with 14 bases between them. The germline gives CDR1 MNHNS, CDR2 SASEGT. The length of the CDR3 is 14 residues. The CDR3 bases are TGTGCCAGCAGTGTGTCGGGCTCCCTCCAGCCCCAGCATTTT. Its protein product is CASSVSGSLQPQHF.

This rearrangement joins TRBV5-1 to TRBJ1-1, with unresolved D. Germline V lookup: CDR1 SGHRS, CDR2 YFSETQ. The V gene lost 0 bases and the J gene lost 5 bases, with 17 bases spanning the gap. The CDR3 is 16 amino acids. The CDR3 DNA reads TGCGCCAGCAGCTTGGGGGCAGTGGGCGCTGGGACTGAAGCTTTCTTT. Protein: CASSLGAVGAGTEAFF.

The sample holds many counts of this clonotype. This sequence joins TRBV20-1 and TRBJ1-1; D remains unclear. This CDR3 region has 10 residues. The germline V gene encodes CDR1 DFQATT and CDR2 SNEGSKA (reference sequence). DNA for the CDR3: TGCAGCGCCAGTGTATCTGAAGCTTTCTTT. It is translated as CSASVSEAFF.